A single sample is the source of the 32 T cell receptor beta chains below, sequenced in a study of control samples from healthy donors and cancer patients. Profiled with immunoSEQ multiplex PCR; TCRdb holds only in-frame clones, not every one. The profile covers around 130,000 clones, with around 92% appearing a single time and about 7.6% taken by the ten largest. Sequenced sample: PBMCs. Every receptor here comes from a man aged 50 to 59 with head and neck cancer.

The chain employs TRBV24-1 and TRBJ1-3; D unresolved. There are 12 residues in the CDR3. V lost 5 bases and J 4 bases, leaving 5 bases between the germline ends. Germline CDR1 and CDR2: KGHDR and SFDVKD. This chain's CDR3 is CATSGDGNTIYF. As DNA, the CDR3 is TGTGCCACCAGTGGAGACGGAAACACCATATATTTT.

The chain has TRBV5-1 and TRBJ2-7; perhaps D is TRBD1 or TRBD2 (6 bases each). CDR3 length equals 15 residues. The V and J ends lost 0 bases and 7 bases respectively, with 17 bases between them. Germline CDR1 and CDR2: SGHRS and YFSETQ. The CDR3 reads CASSLVQGYSGEQYF. The CDR3, as DNA: TGCGCCAGCAGCTTGGTCCAGGGGTACAGCGGGGAGCAGTACTTC.

The V call is TRBV10-1, the J call TRBJ2-1, with 12 bases identical to TRBD2. The CDR3 covers 17 residues. Germline V CDR1 and CDR2: WNHNN, SYGVQD (reference sequence). J lost 6 bases, V lost 1 base, and 7 bases had no gene match. The CDR3 DNA follows: TGCGCCAGCAGTGAGTATCAGCTAGCGGGAGGGGGCAATGAGCAGTTCTTC. This encodes CASSEYQLAGGGNEQFF.

The V and J genes are TRBV18 and TRBJ1-4; 8 bases line up with TRBD1. The CDR3 runs 16 residues. With V trimmed by 0 bases and J by 11 bases, 11 bases remained unmatched. Germline assignment: CDR1 KGHSH and CDR2 LQKENI. CDR3: CASSPPRDTNRGKLFF. The DNA of the CDR3 is TGTGCCAGCTCACCACCTCGGGACACCAACAGGGGGAAACTGTTTTTT. The full variable domain, rest sourced from reference TRBV18 and TRBJ1-4, is NAGVMQNPRHLVRRRGQEARLRCSPMKGHSHVYWYRQLPEEGLKFMVYLQKENIIDESGMPKERFSAEFPKEGPSILRIQQVVRGDSAAYFCASSPPRDTNRGKLFFGSGTQLSVL.

This sequence joins TRBV27 and TRBJ1-6; D unresolved. V was shortened by 4 bases and J by 4 bases, with 5 bases between the two germline ends. The CDR3 is 13 residues long. CDR1 is MNHEY and CDR2 is SMNVEV in the germline V gene (reference sequence). The CDR3 loop reads CASSSIYNSPLHF. For the CDR3, the DNA is TGTGCCAGCAGTTCAATATATAATTCACCCCTCCACTTT.

This clone was seen only a few times. This chain connects TRBV3-1 (or the pseudogene TRBV3-2) to TRBJ2-2; D uncertain. The V end was cut by 5 bases, the J end by 1 base, with 5 bases between. CDR1 and CDR2 (germline): LGHDT, YNNKEL (reference sequence). The CDR3 sequence is 13 residues long. DNA of the CDR3: TGTGCCAGCAGCGTCGAGAACACCGGGGAGCTGTTTTTT. Translating it yields CASSVENTGELFF.

This chain joins TRBV5-4 and TRBJ2-7; possible D gene TRBD1, 6 bases. There are 16 residues in the CDR3. Trimming took off 4 bases at V and 1 base at J, with 18 bases between the two ends. Germline assignment: CDR1 SGHNT and CDR2 YYREEE (reference sequence). CDR3 nucleotides: TGTGCCAGCAGCGCAGGTACAGGGAAGTTGTCCTACGAGCAGTACTTC. This codes for CASSAGTGKLSYEQYF.

The chain links TRBV18 to TRBJ1-1; D not certain. With 4 bases removed from V and 6 bases from J, the gap between germline ends came to 21 bases. The CDR3 extends over 16 amino acids. Germline-derived CDR1 and CDR2 are KGHSH and LQKENI. CDR3 residues: CASSLSETETAAEAFF. CDR3 coding DNA: TGTGCCAGCTCACTTTCTGAAACAGAGACCGCAGCTGAAGCTTTCTTT. The whole variable domain, filled in from reference TRBV18 and TRBJ1-1, reads NAGVMQNPRHLVRRRGQEARLRCSPMKGHSHVYWYRQLPEEGLKFMVYLQKENIIDESGMPKERFSAEFPKEGPSILRIQQVVRGDSAAYFCASSLSETETAAEAFFGQGTRLTVV.

This clone was found a few times. The CDR3 DNA is TGCGCCAGCAGCTTGGAAGGGGGACAGGGAGAGTGGGAGCAGTACTTC. Translation gives CASSLEGGQGEWEQYF. The chain is built from TRBV5-1 and TRBJ2-7; TRBD1 aligns across 9 bases. V shed 0 bases and J 7 bases; nucleotides not matched to a gene: 11. Germline loops: CDR1 SGHRS, CDR2 YFSETQ. CDR3 size: 16 residues. The full variable domain, its missing parts supplied by reference TRBV5-1 and TRBJ2-7, is KAGVTQTPRYLIKTRGQQVTLSCSPISGHRSVSWYQQTPGQGLQFLFEYFSETQRNKGNFPGRFSGRQFSNSRSEMNVSTLELGDSALYLCASSLEGGQGEWEQYFGPGTRLTVT.

V gene TRBV27 combines with J gene TRBJ1-1; 7 bases agree with TRBD1. This CDR3 region has 14 residues. Germline trimming cut 3 bases from V and 1 base from J; bases unmatched to any gene: 2. Germline assignment: CDR1 MNHEY and CDR2 SMNVEV (reference sequence). As DNA, the CDR3 is TGTGCCAGCAGTTTTACAGGGGCGAACACTGAAGCTTTCTTT. This sequence encodes CASSFTGANTEAFF.

This rearrangement joins TRBV10-3 to TRBJ1-5; no firm D call. V dropped 3 bases and J dropped 5 bases, with 14 bases sitting between them. The length of the CDR3 is 15 residues. Germline CDR1 is ENHRY and CDR2 is SYGVKD. CDR3 in amino acids: CAISERWAGDQPQHF. The DNA for the CDR3 is TGTGCCATCAGTGAAAGGTGGGCAGGTGATCAGCCCCAGCATTTT.

The rearrangement uses TRBV5-1 and TRBJ2-3, with D possibly matching TRBD2 (6 bases). The germline V gene encodes CDR1 SGHRS and CDR2 YFSETQ. The ends were cut back, 4 bases at V and 3 bases at J, with 21 bases in the middle. The CDR3 has 17 amino acids. In DNA, the CDR3 is TGCGCCAGCAGCGCAAGCTTACTAGCCAGAAAAACAGATACGCAGTATTTT. Its translation is CASSASLLARKTDTQYF.

This rearrangement joins TRBV5-8 to TRBJ2-1, with 7 bases that match TRBD1. This CDR3 has 17 amino acids. Germline CDR1 and CDR2: SGHTS and YDEGEE. Unmatched junction bases numbered 10, after V lost 4 bases and J lost 0 bases. CDR3 sequence (DNA): TGTGCCAGCAGCCCCGGACAGGTCCTGAGCTCCTACAATGAGCAGTTCTTC. Its protein is CASSPGQVLSSYNEQFF.

J is TRBJ2-3 and V is TRBV18; D is ambiguous. CDR1 and CDR2 from the germline V gene are KGHSH and LQKENI. V shed 2 bases and J shed 4 bases, with 4 bases lying between them. This CDR3 region has 12 residues. The CDR3 region is CASSPNSDTQYF. In nucleotides, the CDR3 is TGTGCCAGCTCACCAAATTCAGATACGCAGTATTTT.

V and J are TRBV9 and TRBJ2-2; 10 nucleotides line up with TRBD1. The CDR3 extends over 16 amino acids. Germline-derived CDR1 and CDR2 are SGDLS and YYNGEE. The trim removed 3 bases at V and 3 bases at J, leaving 5 bases unmatched. CDR3 loop: CASSAEDRGYTGELFF. DNA of the CDR3: TGTGCCAGCAGCGCGGAGGACAGGGGGTACACCGGGGAGCTGTTTTTT.

The V call is TRBV28, the J call TRBJ2-7, with 8 positions matching TRBD1. The germline V gene encodes CDR1 MDHEN and CDR2 SYDVKM. The CDR3 extends over 15 amino acids. With 3 bases clipped from V and 0 bases from J, the junction kept 4 bases outside the gene matches. The CDR3 loop reads CASSLVTGVSYEQYF. CDR3 nucleotide sequence: TGTGCCAGCAGTTTGGTGACAGGGGTCTCCTACGAGCAGTACTTC.

As concerns this clone: The same CDR3 is also encoded by other DNA sequences in this sample. V and J are TRBV15 and TRBJ2-3; D is perhaps TRBD1 or TRBD2 (6 bases each). V was trimmed by 8 bases and J by 6 bases, leaving 18 bases between them. CDR3 length: 14 amino acids. The V gene's germline CDR1 is LNHNV and CDR2 YYDKDF (reference sequence). The CDR3 loop is CATRPGGPTDTQYF. In DNA, the CDR3 is TGTGCCACCCGACCCGGGGGCCCCACCGATACGCAGTATTTT. Filled out from reference TRBV15 and TRBJ2-3, the complete variable domain reads DAMVIQNPRYQVTQFGKPVTLSCSQTLNHNVMYWYQQKSSQAPKLLFHYYDKDFNNEADTPDNFQSRRPNTSFCFLDIRSPGLGDTAMYLCATRPGGPTDTQYFGPGTRLTVL.

The chain uses TRBV9 and TRBJ1-3, with a possible D match to TRBD1 (5 bases). This CDR3 has 14 amino acids. CDR1 is SGDLS, CDR2 YYNGEE, per germline. Trimming took off 0 bases at V and 3 bases at J, with 7 bases between the two ends. The DNA for the CDR3 is TGTGCCAGCAGCGTAGGGGACCGTGGAAACACCATATATTTT. Amino acid sequence: CASSVGDRGNTIYF.

V gene TRBV13 combines with J gene TRBJ2-7; D is undetermined. The CDR3 totals 13 residues. CDR1 and CDR2 from the germline V gene are PRHDT and FYEKMQ (reference sequence). V shed 3 bases and J shed 1 base, with 7 bases lying between them. The CDR3 protein is CASSFDNSYEQYF. CDR3 DNA sequence: TGTGCCAGCAGCTTCGACAATTCCTACGAGCAGTACTTC.

This clone was observed a single time. V gene TRBV6-5 combines with J gene TRBJ2-3; 8 bases are a match to TRBD2. Germline V gene sequence: CDR1 MNHEY, CDR2 SVGAGI. Germline trimming cut 4 bases from V and 2 bases from J; bases unmatched to any gene: 8. CDR3 length equals 16 residues. CDR3 amino acids: CASSSFRGGFTDTQYF. The DNA for the CDR3 is TGTGCCAGCAGTTCCTTTCGCGGGGGGTTCACAGATACGCAGTATTTT.

This clone was picked up a small number of times. This chain links TRBV27 with TRBJ2-1; D possibly matches TRBD1 or TRBD2 (5 bases each). CDR3 length equals 19 residues. Deletions cut 5 bases from V and 7 bases from J, with 30 bases between. Germline V lookup: CDR1 MNHEY, CDR2 SMNVEV (reference sequence). The chain's CDR3 is CASSRLRNPGPRRWNEQFF. The DNA of the CDR3 is TGTGCCAGCAGTCGCCTTCGAAACCCGGGACCCCGGAGGTGGAATGAGCAGTTCTTC.

The rearrangement links TRBV7-9 to TRBJ1-2; D is unresolved. This CDR3 contains 13 residues. V shed 2 bases and J shed 8 bases, with 12 bases lying between them. Germline loops: CDR1 SEHNR, CDR2 FQNEAQ (reference sequence). The CDR3 sequence: CASSLMGIVGYTF. CDR3 bases: TGTGCCAGCAGCTTAATGGGGATTGTAGGCTACACCTTC.

This chain joins TRBV14 and TRBJ2-1; 7 bases fit TRBD2. CDR1 and CDR2 (germline): SGHDN, FVKESK. The V and J ends lost 2 bases and 4 bases, in that order; junction bases with no gene match: 8. The length of the CDR3 is 16 residues. CDR3 sequence reads: CASSQISAGAYNEQFF. CDR3 DNA: TGTGCCAGCAGCCAAATAAGCGCGGGAGCATACAATGAGCAGTTCTTC.

A single count supports this clone. This chain joins TRBV10-2 and TRBJ1-1, with D unresolved. V lost 3 bases, J lost 1 base, and 3 bases lay in between. The CDR3 contains 12 residues. Germline-derived CDR1 and CDR2 are WSHSY and SAAADI. The CDR3 nucleotides read TGCGCCAGCAGTGAAGGGAACACTGAAGCTTTCTTT. Its translation: CASSEGNTEAFF.

This chain uses TRBV10-1 with TRBJ1-1, with TRBD1 matching 8 bases. The junction had 8 bases not matched to a gene; V was cut back by 0 bases and J by 5 bases. The CDR3 is 16 amino acids. Germline loops: CDR1 WNHNN, CDR2 SYGVQD (reference sequence). CDR3 coding DNA: TGCGCCAGCAGTGAGTCGCTTCAGGGGGCAAGGACTGAAGCTTTCTTT. It yields the protein CASSESLQGARTEAFF.

The chain is built from TRBV28 and TRBJ2-7; 10 bases match TRBD1. Germline V CDR1 and CDR2: MDHEN, SYDVKM. The CDR3 loop spans 15 amino acids. V dropped 6 bases and J dropped 3; count of bases not matched to a gene: 8. The CDR3 loop reads CASSGGQGFDYEQYF. CDR3 nucleotide sequence: TGTGCCAGCAGCGGGGGACAGGGGTTTGACTACGAGCAGTACTTC.

This clone has only one observation. This CDR3 is CACSKTGTTYGYTF. Here the CDR3 DNA reads TGTGCCTGTTCCAAGACCGGGACTACTTATGGCTACACCTTC. The J gene is TRBJ1-2, the V gene TRBV30; the D gene is possibly TRBD1 (5 bases). The CDR3 totals 14 residues. The ends were cut back, 6 bases at V and 5 bases at J, with 19 bases in the middle. Looked up from germline, CDR1 is GTSNPN and CDR2 is SVGIG (reference sequence).

This clone has only a few counts. The rearrangement links TRBV12-3 or TRBV12-4 to TRBJ1-3; D call uncertain. The CDR3 length is 12 residues. The V end was cut by 6 bases, the J end by 0 bases, with 3 bases between. The CDR3 nucleotides read TGTGCCAGCAGACCCTCTGGAAACACCATATATTTT. Translation gives CASRPSGNTIYF.

The chain is built from TRBV7-9 and TRBJ2-7; D remains ambiguous. Germline V gene lookup returns CDR1 SEHNR and CDR2 FQNEAQ (reference sequence). The germline V and J ends were trimmed by 5 bases and 6 bases, with 14 bases remaining between them. The CDR3 runs 13 residues. The chain's CDR3 is CASSPPSVTEQYF. DNA of the CDR3: TGTGCCAGCAGCCCGCCCTCCGTAACCGAGCAGTACTTC.

This clone appeared many times. This chain connects TRBV19 to TRBJ1-1; 8 nucleotides align to TRBD1. Germline trimming cut 5 bases from V and 0 bases from J; bases unmatched to any gene: 8. CDR1 is LNHDA and CDR2 is SQIVND in the germline V gene (reference sequence). The CDR3 sequence is 16 residues long. CDR3 sequence: CASSPGQDRMNTEAFF. In DNA, the CDR3 is TGTGCCAGTAGTCCGGGACAGGACCGAATGAACACTGAAGCTTTCTTT.

This clone has a single count. This chain uses TRBV5-1 with TRBJ2-5, with D maybe TRBD2 (6 bases). Trimming shortened V by 4 bases and J by 0 bases, and 13 bases separated the two germline ends. This CDR3 is built from 15 residues. CDR1 is SGHRS, CDR2 YFSETQ, per germline. The CDR3 reads CASSPSGGYQETQYF. For the CDR3, the DNA is TGCGCCAGCAGCCCCTCTGGGGGGTACCAAGAGACCCAGTACTTC.

The J gene is TRBJ1-5, the V gene TRBV27; D call uncertain. This CDR3 has 12 amino acids. The germline V and J ends were trimmed by 6 bases and 9 bases, with 12 bases remaining between them. CDR1 is MNHEY and CDR2 is SMNVEV in the germline V gene (reference sequence). This CDR3 is CASSAQVGPQHF. In nucleotides, the CDR3 is TGTGCCAGCAGCGCTCAAGTAGGGCCCCAGCATTTT.